The present T cell receptor beta chain was sequenced within a study of cytotoxic CD8 clonotypes in ibrutinib-treated CLL. Overall study results and limits: Collection times varied between progressing and sustained-remission patients. While tracking circulating CD8+ T-cell counts, baseline clonality exceeded that of age-matched healthy donors.

The table came from immunoSEQ multiplex PCR; TCRdb's copy has only in-frame clones and leaves some out. The sample lists over 200,000 clones; around 75% were seen once. V gave up 2 bases and J gave up 3 bases, with 20 bases separating them. Looked up from germline, CDR1 is MNHEY and CDR2 is SMNVEV (reference sequence). CDR3 length equals 17 residues. This clone has more than one count but fewer than ten. As yet, its antigen is unknown. The source was PBMCs, collected after 12 months of ibrutinib treatment. This sequence joins TRBV27 and TRBJ2-7, with D perhaps matching TRBD2 (6 bases). The origin of this receptor is a human donor with chronic lymphocytic leukemia. The CDR3 DNA sequence: TGTGCCAGCAGTTTACAAGGTGGAGGGCTCCATTACTACGAGCAGTACTTC. It is translated as CASSLQGGGLHYYEQYF.